A single sample is the source of the 28 T cell receptor beta chains below, sequenced in a study of shared clonotypes between healthy human individuals. Generated by immunoSEQ multiplex PCR, the TCRdb table keeps only in-frame clones and is missing some. The sample has 2 million to 2.5 million clones, over 85% seen once. The sample was naive CD4+ T cells from PBMCs. Indicated subset: CD45RA+ positively selected. These receptors all come from a man aged 18-30 years in good health. Some clones in this sample may be carry-over from other donors' samples.

This rearrangement joins TRBV29-1 to TRBJ1-5, with D possibly TRBD1 on 5 matching bases. Deletions cut 6 bases from V and 7 bases from J, with 16 bases between. The CDR3 is 13 residues long. In germline, CDR1 is SQVTM, CDR2 ANQGSEA. In nucleotides, the CDR3 is TGCAGCGTCGTTGACAGATCCGGGCAGCCCCAGCATTTT. The encoded protein is CSVVDRSGQPQHF.

The V and J genes are TRBV5-1 and TRBJ2-5; 9 positions agree with TRBD1. The V segment lost 4 bases and the J segment 10 bases; nucleotides outside the gene matches: 17. Germline assignment: CDR1 SGHRS and CDR2 YFSETQ. This CDR3 has 16 residues. The CDR3, as DNA: TGCGCCAGCAGCCCGACAGGGGGATCAACCGAGGGGGACCAGTACTTC. Encoded protein: CASSPTGGSTEGDQYF.

This rearrangement joins TRBV5-3 to TRBJ1-2; 7 nucleotides align to TRBD1. TRBV5-3 is filed as an ORF, its function uncertain. V lost 8 bases and J lost 8; bases outside the gene matches: 0. This CDR3 spans 9 amino acids. CDR3 nucleotide sequence: TGTGCCAGGACAGGGGGCTACACCTTC. This codes for CARTGGYTF.

The chain carries TRBV28 and TRBJ1-1, with no clear D. V was pared by 5 bases and J by 1 base, with 8 bases between. This CDR3 is 13 amino acids long. Germline CDR1 MDHEN, CDR2 SYDVKM. CDR3 in DNA: TGTGCCAGCAGTGCCAGCGCGAACACTGAAGCTTTCTTT. Amino acids: CASSASANTEAFF.

The chain employs TRBV29-1 and TRBJ2-3; the match to TRBD2 covers 9 bases. This CDR3 has 15 amino acids. Looked up from germline, CDR1 is SQVTM and CDR2 is ANQGSEA. The J segment lost 6 bases and the V segment lost 3 bases, leaving 10 bases of the junction unmatched. CDR3 sequence: CSVDMMGLAGDTQYF. CDR3 DNA: TGCAGCGTTGATATGATGGGGCTAGCGGGGGATACGCAGTATTTT.

J is TRBJ2-2 and V is TRBV7-3, with 12 bases that match TRBD1. V gave up 5 bases and J gave up 6 bases; unmatched junction bases: 4. Germline V gene data show CDR1 as SGHTA and CDR2 as FQGTGA. The CDR3 totals 15 residues. The CDR3 is CASSPGQGAPGELFF. DNA of the CDR3: TGTGCCAGCAGCCCGGGACAGGGGGCGCCCGGGGAGCTGTTTTTT. Complete variable domain (other parts from reference TRBV7-3 and TRBJ2-2): GAGVSQTPSNKVTEKGKYVELRCDPISGHTALYWYRQSLGQGPEFLIYFQGTGAADDSGLPNDRFFAVRPEGSVSTLKIQRTERGDSAVYLCASSPGQGAPGELFFGEGSRLTVL.

The chain couples TRBV9 to TRBJ2-3; 13 bases match TRBD2. Trimming cost V 4 bases and J 8 bases; bases outside gene matches: 7. The CDR3 spans 15 residues. Germline CDR1 and CDR2: SGDLS and YYNGEE. CDR3 region: CASSPGLAGDGTQYF. As DNA, the CDR3 is TGTGCCAGCAGCCCTGGACTAGCGGGAGACGGTACGCAGTATTTT.

This clone was seen a single time. J is TRBJ2-1 and V is TRBV28, with TRBD2 matching 9 bases. V dropped 2 bases and J dropped 8; count of bases not matched to a gene: 7. CDR1 is MDHEN, CDR2 SYDVKM, per germline. This CDR3 region has 15 residues. Written as DNA, the CDR3 is TGTGCCAGCAGTTTAACCCTAGCGGGAAATCATGAGCAGTTCTTC. This translates into CASSLTLAGNHEQFF.

This chain connects TRBV7-3 to TRBJ2-5; D is possibly TRBD1 (5 bases). Germline V gene sequence: CDR1 SGHTA, CDR2 FQGTGA. V lost 2 bases and J 5 bases, leaving 18 bases between the germline ends. The CDR3 is 16 residues long. CDR3 coding DNA: TGTGCCAGCAGCTTATTCGGGCAGGGTGGGTCGGAGACCCAGTACTTC. It specifies CASSLFGQGGSETQYF. Full variable domain (missing parts from reference TRBV7-3 and TRBJ2-5): GAGVSQTPSNKVTEKGKYVELRCDPISGHTALYWYRQSLGQGPEFLIYFQGTGAADDSGLPNDRFFAVRPEGSVSTLKIQRTERGDSAVYLCASSLFGQGGSETQYFGPGTRLLVL.

CDR3 DNA sequence: TGTGCCAGCAGTTACTCGTTAACAGGGCAAGGCTACACCTTC. It encodes CASSYSLTGQGYTF. The rearrangement uses TRBV6-5 and TRBJ1-2; perhaps TRBD1 as D (6 bases). The length of the CDR3 is 14 residues. Between the trimmed V and J ends, which lost 0 bases and 8 bases, there was a span of 13 bases. Germline CDR1 MNHEY, CDR2 SVGAGI.

The chain couples TRBV7-9 to TRBJ2-7; TRBD1 agrees at 8 bases. The CDR3 runs 14 residues. The germline V gene has CDR1 SEHNR and CDR2 FQNEAQ (reference sequence). J was trimmed by 4 bases and V by 7 bases; bases with no gene match: 9. The CDR3 region is CASTLGDRLYEQYF. The CDR3 DNA sequence: TGTGCCAGCACACTTGGGGACAGGCTATACGAGCAGTACTTC.

The chain couples TRBV27 to TRBJ2-1; D not resolved. Per the germline V gene, CDR1 is MNHEY and CDR2 is SMNVEV (reference sequence). V was pared by 8 bases and J by 6 bases, with 14 bases between. CDR3 size: 13 residues. CDR3 loop: CASGSRLVNEQFF. The CDR3 nucleotides read TGTGCCAGCGGCTCTAGACTGGTCAATGAGCAGTTCTTC.

The chain joins TRBV6-1 to TRBJ2-3; D gene unclear. Trimming pared 10 bases from V and 4 bases from J, leaving 9 bases between. The CDR3 extends over 11 amino acids. In germline, CDR1 is MNHNS, CDR2 SASEGT. CDR3: CATSYPDTQYF. CDR3 sequence (DNA): TGTGCCACCTCATACCCAGATACGCAGTATTTT.

V and J are TRBV7-9 and TRBJ2-4; D may match TRBD1 or TRBD2 (5 bases each). Germline CDR1 SEHNR, CDR2 FQNEAQ (reference sequence). This CDR3 is built from 11 residues. The V end was cut by 1 base, the J end by 11 bases, with 6 bases between. The CDR3 here is CASSLGGVQYF. In nucleotides, the CDR3 is TGTGCCAGCAGCTTAGGAGGGGTTCAGTACTTC.

V is TRBV7-2 and J is TRBJ2-1; 8 nucleotides match TRBD2. Unmatched junction bases numbered 9, after V lost 1 base and J lost 10 bases. Germline values: CDR1 SGHTA, CDR2 FQGNSA. The CDR3 length is 15 residues. CDR3 region: CASSLVGTSFLEQFF. For the CDR3, the DNA is TGTGCCAGCAGCTTAGTTGGGACTAGTTTCTTGGAGCAGTTCTTC. Using reference TRBV7-2 and TRBJ2-1 for the parts outside the CDR3, the full variable domain is GAGVSQSPSNKVTEKGKDVELRCDPISGHTALYWYRQSLGQGLEFLIYFQGNSAPDKSGLPSDRFSAERTGGSVSTLTIQRTQQEDSAVYLCASSLVGTSFLEQFFGPGTRLTVL.

This clone was counted once. Here the CDR3 reads CASSLAVSVQDEQFF. DNA of the CDR3: TGCGCCAGCAGCTTGGCTGTTAGCGTCCAAGATGAGCAGTTCTTC. This rearrangement joins TRBV5-1 to TRBJ2-1, with a tentative D call TRBD2 (5 bases). The CDR3 runs 15 residues. V lost 0 bases and J 8 bases, leaving 15 bases between the germline ends. Per the germline V gene, CDR1 is SGHRS and CDR2 is YFSETQ.

The V call is TRBV4-3, the J call TRBJ2-3; 7 bases are a match to TRBD2. Germline V CDR1 and CDR2: LGHNA, YSLEER. The CDR3 length is 15 residues. V trimming: 2 bases; J trimming: 2 bases; junction bases outside the gene matches: 4. The CDR3 reads CASSQLGTTTDTQYF. The CDR3 DNA is TGCGCCAGCAGCCAACTAGGGACTACCACAGATACGCAGTATTTT.

This sequence joins TRBV5-5 and TRBJ2-7, with no clear D. Trimming cost V 0 bases and J 6 bases, with 10 bases left between them. From germline, CDR1 is SGHKS and CDR2 YYEKEE (reference sequence). The CDR3 length is 13 residues. DNA for the CDR3: TGTGCCAGCAGCTTGGTCGGCGATCCCGAGCAGTACTTC. Protein product: CASSLVGDPEQYF.

Comments on this clone: In the same sample, other DNA sequences code for this CDR3. This chain uses TRBV10-3 with TRBJ1-5; no definite D call. The germline V gene encodes CDR1 ENHRY and CDR2 SYGVKD. There are 14 residues in the CDR3. V was clipped by 3 bases and J by 0 bases, with 6 bases between them. The DNA for the CDR3 is TGTGCCATCAGTGAATCAGGTAGCAATCAGCCCCAGCATTTT. It yields the protein CAISESGSNQPQHF.

The chain links TRBV7-2 to TRBJ2-7; D call uncertain. Germline V gene data show CDR1 as SGHTA and CDR2 as FQGNSA. V was cut by 1 base and J by 0 bases, with 10 bases left in between. CDR3 length: 15 residues. This chain's CDR3 is CASSLEGRVSYEQYF. CDR3 in DNA: TGTGCCAGCAGCTTAGAGGGCCGCGTCTCCTACGAGCAGTACTTC.

The DNA of the CDR3 is TGTGCCACCAGCAGAGGTGTACTAGCGGAAGAGACCCAGTACTTC. This sequence encodes CATSRGVLAEETQYF. V is TRBV15 and J is TRBJ2-5; TRBD2 matches at 8 bases. V trimming: 1 base; J trimming: 3 bases; junction bases outside the gene matches: 4. There are 15 residues in the CDR3. Germline V gene lookup returns CDR1 LNHNV and CDR2 YYDKDF (reference sequence).

The genes are TRBV7-2 and TRBJ1-2; TRBD1 is a possible D gene (5 bases). This CDR3 is 13 amino acids long. V lost 1 base and J lost 7, with 10 bases in between. CDR1 is SGHTA and CDR2 is FQGNSA in the germline V gene. The CDR3 reads CASSLEGIRGYTF. The CDR3 DNA is TGTGCCAGCAGCTTAGAGGGGATCCGTGGCTACACCTTC.

CDR3 DNA: TGTGCCAGCAGCTCAGCCGCCCCGGGCTCCCCCGGGGAGACCCAGTACTTC. Amino acids: CASSSAAPGSPGETQYF. The chain couples TRBV7-2 to TRBJ2-5; D remains ambiguous. The V gene's germline CDR1 is SGHTA and CDR2 FQGNSA. The CDR3 spans 17 residues. Trimming left V 4 bases short and J 5 bases short, with 23 bases between.

In nucleotides, the CDR3 is TGTGCCACCAGCAGTTACTTACAGGGGAGGGCAGACACCGGGGAGCTGTTTTTT. Amino acid sequence: CATSSYLQGRADTGELFF. The rearrangement uses TRBV15 and TRBJ2-2, with D perhaps given as TRBD1 or TRBD2 (7 bases each). The CDR3 extends over 18 amino acids. The V gene lost 3 bases and the J gene lost 3 bases, with 20 bases spanning the gap. The germline V gene has CDR1 LNHNV and CDR2 YYDKDF (reference sequence).

This chain joins TRBV29-1 and TRBJ1-2; no reliable D call. CDR1 is SQVTM and CDR2 is ANQGSEA in the germline V gene. This CDR3 has 12 amino acids. The ends were cut back, 1 base at V and 8 bases at J, with 11 bases in the middle. CDR3 sequence (DNA): TGCAGCGTTGAAGGGGGAGTGAGAGGCTACACCTTC. This gives the protein CSVEGGVRGYTF.

On this clone itself: The sample has other DNA sequences that encode this CDR3 too. The rearrangement uses TRBV11-2 and TRBJ1-5; maybe TRBD1 (5 bases). CDR3 length: 13 amino acids. CDR1 and CDR2 (germline): SGHAT, FQNNGV. The V end lost 3 bases, the J end lost 5 bases, and 8 bases lay between the germline ends. The DNA of the CDR3 is TGTGCCAGCAGCTTGGGGACGGATCAGCCCCAGCATTTT. Protein: CASSLGTDQPQHF.

This chain links TRBV16 with TRBJ1-3; unclear D gene. Germline CDR1 is KGHSY and CDR2 is FQNENV. Trimming cost V 2 bases and J 2 bases, with 7 bases left between them. CDR3 length equals 14 residues. CDR3 DNA sequence: TGTGCCAGCAGCCAACGGACTCCTGGAAACACCATATATTTT. This sequence encodes CASSQRTPGNTIYF.

The CDR3, as DNA: TGTGCCAGTAGTTTCCGTCTAGCGGGAACTTACAATGAGCAGTTCTTC. Translating gives CASSFRLAGTYNEQFF. This rearrangement joins TRBV19 to TRBJ2-1, with 9 nucleotides matching TRBD2. Germline V gene lookup returns CDR1 LNHDA and CDR2 SQIVND (reference sequence). This CDR3 comprises 16 residues. The V gene end was trimmed by 5 bases and the J gene end by 4 bases; junction bases not matched to a gene: 9.